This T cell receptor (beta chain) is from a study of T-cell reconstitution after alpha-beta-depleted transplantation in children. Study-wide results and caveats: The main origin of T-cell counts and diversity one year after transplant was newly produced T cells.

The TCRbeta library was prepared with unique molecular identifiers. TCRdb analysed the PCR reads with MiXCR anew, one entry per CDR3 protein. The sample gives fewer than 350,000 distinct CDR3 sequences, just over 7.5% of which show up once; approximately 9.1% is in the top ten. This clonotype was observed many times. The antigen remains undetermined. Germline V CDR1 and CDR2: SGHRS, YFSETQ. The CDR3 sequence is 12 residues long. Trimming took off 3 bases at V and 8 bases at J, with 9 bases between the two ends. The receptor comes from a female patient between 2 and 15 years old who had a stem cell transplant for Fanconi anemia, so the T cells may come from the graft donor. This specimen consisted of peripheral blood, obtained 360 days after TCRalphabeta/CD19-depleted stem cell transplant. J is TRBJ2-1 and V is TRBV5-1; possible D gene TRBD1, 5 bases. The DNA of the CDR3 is TGCGCCAGCAGCTGGACACTGGATGAGCAGTTCTTC. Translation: CASSWTLDEQFF.